This is a list of T cell receptor beta chains from one sample in a study of CD8+ T cells in alopecia areata. The data were produced by immunoSEQ multiplex PCR, yet TCRdb's version contains in-frame clones alone and is incomplete. Here the sample spans 180,000 or so clones, around 51% being singletons. The sequenced sample was CD8+ T cells sorted from blood, obtained around week 54, from a patient treated with tofacitinib. Receptors originate from a human donor with alopecia areata. The CDR3 runs from the conserved cysteine through the conserved F or W. D genes are given only for firm matches. Clone size is given for some rows only: seen once, a few or many times, or a class if the clone is expanded.

d_call j_call clone_size v_call cdr3_nt cdr3_aa
- TRBJ2-7 once TRBV30 TGTGCCTGGGGGGGTACGTACTACGAGCAGTACTTC CAWGGTYYEQYF
- TRBJ2-2 many TRBV9 TGTGCCAGCAGCCCGAACAGTCACACCGGGGAGCTGTTTTTT CASSPNSHTGELFF
- TRBJ1-2 once TRBV5-5 TGTGCCAGCAGCTTCGGGACCGACTATGGCTACACCTTC CASSFGTDYGYTF
- TRBJ1-2 few TRBV5-4 TGTGCCAGCAGCCCCAGAATGCCGAACTATGGCTACACCTTC CASSPRMPNYGYTF
- TRBJ1-1 few TRBV14 TGTGCCAGCAGCCAAGAGAGAGGGACGGCCCTGAACACTGAAGCTTTCTTT CASSQERGTALNTEAFF
- TRBJ2-3 - TRBV20-1 TGCAGTGCCGACACAGATACGCAGTATTTT CSADTDTQYF
TRBD2 TRBJ2-7 few TRBV11-2 TGTGCCAGCGTAGCGGGGACATACGAGCAGTACTTC CASVAGTYEQYF
TRBD1 TRBJ2-4 few TRBV7-2 TGTGCCAGCAGCTTCGACACAGGGGGGAACATTCAGTACTTC CASSFDTGGNIQYF
- TRBJ2-2 - TRBV29-1 TGCAGCGTTGAAGGGGAGGACGGGGAGCTGTTTTTT CSVEGEDGELFF
TRBD2 TRBJ2-1 - TRBV7-6 TGTGCCAGCAGCTTAAATCGCGGGGGGAGGGACAATGAGCAGTTCTTC CASSLNRGGRDNEQFF
- TRBJ1-2 few TRBV7-9 TGTGCCAGCAGCTTAGCGACGAAGGTTGGCGGCTACACCTTC CASSLATKVGGYTF
- TRBJ2-2 - TRBV19 TGTGCCAGTGAGGGGAGCGGTTTTAACACCGGGGAGCTGTTTTTT CASEGSGFNTGELFF
- TRBJ1-5 few TRBV27 TGTGCCAGCAGTTCACAGGGACGAGGGAATCAGCCCCAGCATTTT CASSSQGRGNQPQHF
- TRBJ1-1 - TRBV13 TGTGCCAGCAGCTTTACAGGGATGAACACTGAAGCTTTCTTT CASSFTGMNTEAFF
- TRBJ2-7 - TRBV4-2 TGTGCCAGCAGCCAAGACCTGGGTTACGAGCAGTACTTC CASSQDLGYEQYF
TRBD2 TRBJ2-2 - TRBV5-6 TGTGCCAGCAGCTCCCCACTAGCGTCGAGTACCGGGGAGCTGTTTTTT CASSSPLASSTGELFF
- TRBJ2-3 - TRBV5-6 TGTGCCAGCAGCTCGGGAACCAGGGGCGGAGATACGCAGTATTTT CASSSGTRGGDTQYF
TRBD1 TRBJ1-6 few TRBV4-1 TGCGCCAGCAGCCAAGAGGATCTGGGACAGGTTAATTCACCCCTCCACTTT CASSQEDLGQVNSPLHF
TRBD1 TRBJ2-7 few TRBV6-1 TGTGCCAGCAGCGGGACAGGGGCTTCCTACGAGCAGTACTTC CASSGTGASYEQYF
- TRBJ1-2 - TRBV6-6 TGTGCCAGCAGTTACCGGGGCGAGTATGGCTACACCTTC CASSYRGEYGYTF
- TRBJ2-7 - TRBV27 TGTGCCAGCATCGGGTGGGGCGACGAGCAGTACTTC CASIGWGDEQYF
- TRBJ1-1 - TRBV7-3 TGTGCCAGCAGCCCAAAAGGAGGAAAGAGCACTGAAGCTTTCTTT CASSPKGGKSTEAFF
- TRBJ1-1 - TRBV2 TGTGCCACTCTCGGGTGGGGGCTCCTAGCTGAAGCTTTCTTT CATLGWGLLAEAFF
- TRBJ2-1 - TRBV9 TGTGCCAGCAGCGTATCAGCTGGCGGGCAGTTCTTC CASSVSAGGQFF
TRBD1 TRBJ2-1 few TRBV23-1 TGCGCCAGCAGTTACAGGGGCTACAATGAGCAGTTCTTC CASSYRGYNEQFF
- TRBJ2-2 - TRBV4-1 TGCGCCAGCAGCCAGCTACAGGGATCCACCGGGGAGCTGTTTTTT CASSQLQGSTGELFF
- TRBJ2-3 few TRBV7-2 TGTGCCAGCAGCTTAGATCGGCAGGTCGATACGCAGTATTTT CASSLDRQVDTQYF
TRBD1 TRBJ1-1 - TRBV6-5 TGTGCCAGCAGTTACCCGGGACAGGGTTTAGCTGAAGCTTTCTTT CASSYPGQGLAEAFF
- TRBJ1-1 - TRBV7-9 TGTGCCAGCAGCCTGGGACACCCGAACACTGAAGCTTTCTTT CASSLGHPNTEAFF
- TRBJ2-1 - TRBV6-5 TGTGCCAGCGGACCTGGCCTCCCCCATGAGCAGTTCTTC CASGPGLPHEQFF
- TRBJ1-5 - TRBV6-1 TGTGCCAGCAACTCCTTTCGGAATCAGCCCCAGCATTTT CASNSFRNQPQHF
- TRBJ1-1 few TRBV5-1 TGCGCCAGTTCCAGACTTTCGAACACTGAAGCTTTCTTT CASSRLSNTEAFF
- TRBJ2-1 few TRBV7-2 TGTGCCAGCAGCCCTACACTACAGGGCAATGAGCAGTTCTTC CASSPTLQGNEQFF
TRBD2 TRBJ2-1 - TRBV6-1 TGTGCCAGCAGTGAAGACTTGGGACTAGCGGGGGATGAGCAGTTCTTC CASSEDLGLAGDEQFF
- TRBJ2-6 - TRBV7-2 TGTGCCAGCAGCCCGGGTTGGTCTGGGGCCAACGTCCTGACTTTC CASSPGWSGANVLTF
- TRBJ2-7 few TRBV29-1 TGCAGCGTTCTTCTCAGTACCTACGAGCAGTACTTC CSVLLSTYEQYF
TRBD1 TRBJ1-1 - TRBV11-2 TGTGCCAGCAGCTTAGTCCCGGCGGGACAGGGGTTGAACACTGAAGCTTTCTTT CASSLVPAGQGLNTEAFF
- TRBJ2-1 - TRBV6-6 TGTGCCAGCAGTTCCTCCAAGGCCTACAATGAGCAGTTCTTC CASSSSKAYNEQFF
- TRBJ1-6 - TRBV6-1 TGTGCCACCGGGTACGGAAATGGTGGGCCCCTCCACTTT CATGYGNGGPLHF
- TRBJ1-2 - TRBV27 TGTGCCAGCACCCCCTCGCCCCCATATGGCTACACCTTC CASTPSPPYGYTF
- TRBJ2-4 few TRBV7-2 TGTGCCAGCAGCTTAGCTCATAGTCTTGGACTAGCCAAAAACATTCAGTACTTC CASSLAHSLGLAKNIQYF
TRBD1 TRBJ1-1 - TRBV27 TGTGCCAGCAGTCCTCGACAGGGGGGAAACACTGAAGCTTTCTTT CASSPRQGGNTEAFF
- TRBJ2-5 few TRBV5-4 TGTGCCAGCAGCCAGCGAGGCGCCGAGACCCAGTACTTC CASSQRGAETQYF
- TRBJ1-2 - TRBV13 TGTGCCAGCAGCTTAAGGGGAGTAAACTATGGCTACACCTTC CASSLRGVNYGYTF
- TRBJ1-6 - TRBV11-2 TGTGCCAGCAGCCCGGACCCTAATTCACCCCTCCACTTT CASSPDPNSPLHF
TRBD1 TRBJ1-1 few TRBV7-3 TGTGCCAGCAGCTCGGACAGGCCTGAGAATGAAGCTTTCTTT CASSSDRPENEAFF
- TRBJ1-6 once TRBV4-1 TGCGCCAGCAGCCAAGGGGTGGGCAGACTTAATTCACCCCTCCACTTT CASSQGVGRLNSPLHF
- TRBJ1-5 - TRBV19 TGTGCCAGTAGTCGAGGACTCAATCAGCCCCAGCATTTT CASSRGLNQPQHF
- TRBJ2-3 few TRBV27 TGTGCCAGCAGATTCCAGGGGCTGGATACGCAGTATTTT CASRFQGLDTQYF
- TRBJ1-4 few TRBV2 TGTGCCAGCAGCGCGTTAGGGCCGTGGGAAAAACTGTTTTTT CASSALGPWEKLFF
- TRBJ2-7 - TRBV6-1 TGTGCCAGCAGTGATGGGGGCTACGAGCAGTACTTC CASSDGGYEQYF
- TRBJ2-7 - TRBV9 TGTGCCAGCAGCGTAGGAGGGGGAGCTTTAAACGAGCAGTACTTC CASSVGGGALNEQYF
- TRBJ2-4 - TRBV4-1 TGCGCCAGCAGCCAAGATCAGGGGGGCCGTGCCAAAAACATTCAGTACTTC CASSQDQGGRAKNIQYF